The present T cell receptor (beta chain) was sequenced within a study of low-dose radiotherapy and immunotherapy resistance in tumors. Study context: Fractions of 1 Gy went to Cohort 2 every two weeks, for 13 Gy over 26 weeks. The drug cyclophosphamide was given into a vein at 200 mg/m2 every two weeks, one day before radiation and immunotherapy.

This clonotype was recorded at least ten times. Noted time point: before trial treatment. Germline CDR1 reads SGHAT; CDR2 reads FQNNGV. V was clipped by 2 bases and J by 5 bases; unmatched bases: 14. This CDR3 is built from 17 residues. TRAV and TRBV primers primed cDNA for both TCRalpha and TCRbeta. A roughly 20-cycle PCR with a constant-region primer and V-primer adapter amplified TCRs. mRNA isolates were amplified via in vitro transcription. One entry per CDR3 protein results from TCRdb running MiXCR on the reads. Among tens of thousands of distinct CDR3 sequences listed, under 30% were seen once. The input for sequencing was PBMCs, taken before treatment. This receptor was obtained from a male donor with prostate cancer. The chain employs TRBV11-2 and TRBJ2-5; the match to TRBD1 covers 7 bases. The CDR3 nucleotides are TGTGCCAGCAGCTTAAGTGGGTCCAGGGGGTCGCGGGAGACCCAGTACTTC. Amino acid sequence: CASSLSGSRGSRETQYF.